This entry lists 10 T cell receptor beta chains sequenced from one sample in a study of T cell responses to AZD1222 COVID-19 vaccine. TCRdb keeps only in-frame clones here, not all; method: immunoSEQ multiplex PCR. Among fewer than 200,000 clones listed, 91% were seen once. The source was peripheral blood, collected on day 0 of AZD1222 vaccination. The source of these receptors is an adult in good health.

The table lists this clone with a count of one. In DNA form, the CDR3 reads TGTGCCAGCAGCCGGTCTATAGGCGGGGGAGGCACAGATACGCAGTATTTT. Protein sequence: CASSRSIGGGGTDTQYF. V and J are TRBV3-1 (or the pseudogene TRBV3-2) and TRBJ2-3, with 7 bases that match TRBD2. With 4 bases clipped from V and 1 base from J, the junction kept 11 bases outside the gene matches. Germline-derived CDR1 and CDR2 are LGHDT and YNNKEL (reference sequence). The length of the CDR3 is 17 residues.

The rearrangement joins TRBV19 to TRBJ1-6; TRBD1 is a possible D gene (5 bases). V was clipped by 5 bases and J by 10 bases, with 15 bases between them. This CDR3 has 14 amino acids. Germline CDR1 and CDR2: LNHDA and SQIVND (reference sequence). CDR3 sequence reads: CASSAPGPGSPLHF. The CDR3 DNA reads TGTGCCAGTAGTGCGCCGGGGCCCGGGTCACCCCTCCACTTT.

This chain links TRBV7-2 with TRBJ1-6; D gene uncertain. This CDR3 is built from 15 residues. V was pared by 5 bases and J by 10 bases, with 18 bases between. Germline assignment: CDR1 SGHTA and CDR2 FQGNSA. CDR3 in amino acids: CASSTEVGFGSPLHF. The CDR3 DNA reads TGTGCCAGCAGCACAGAGGTGGGGTTCGGCTCACCCCTCCACTTT.

This clone was detected once. Other DNA sequences within the sample encode an identical CDR3. V gene TRBV5-1 combines with J gene TRBJ1-1; D unclear. Trimming pared 2 bases from V and 1 base from J, leaving 6 bases between. This CDR3 contains 13 residues. CDR1 and CDR2 (germline): SGHRS, YFSETQ. The CDR3 is CASSLRQNTEAFF. As DNA, the CDR3 is TGCGCCAGCAGCTTAAGACAGAACACTGAAGCTTTCTTT.

The V call is TRBV10-3, the J call TRBJ2-7; 7 nucleotides agree with TRBD1. Trimming cost V 8 bases and J 0 bases; bases outside gene matches: 4. The germline gives CDR1 ENHRY, CDR2 SYGVKD. The CDR3 is made up of 13 amino acids. Written as DNA, the CDR3 is TGTGCCATCCGGGGACAGCTCTCCTACGAGCAGTACTTC. This gives the protein CAIRGQLSYEQYF.

V and J are TRBV5-6 and TRBJ1-5; D may be TRBD1 (5 bases). Trimming removed 0 bases from V and 1 base from J, with 11 bases in between. Germline V gene lookup returns CDR1 SGHDT and CDR2 YYEEEE. CDR3 length: 16 amino acids. The CDR3 DNA follows: TGTGCCAGCAGCTTGGGCGCAGGGACGAGCAATCAGCCCCAGCATTTT. Protein: CASSLGAGTSNQPQHF.

The chain links TRBV20-1 to TRBJ1-4, with D possibly TRBD1 on 6 matching bases. Germline lookup yields CDR1 DFQATT and CDR2 SNEGSKA (reference sequence). The CDR3 spans 13 residues. V shed 3 bases and J shed 7 bases, with 12 bases lying between them. The CDR3: CSASLAGAEKLFF. In nucleotides, the CDR3 is TGCAGTGCTAGTTTGGCAGGGGCTGAAAAACTGTTTTTT.

The table lists this clone with a count of one. This rearrangement joins TRBV7-2 to TRBJ2-1; 7 nucleotides agree with TRBD1. J lost 7 bases, V lost 5 bases, and 8 bases had no gene match. The CDR3 loop spans 14 amino acids. Germline lookup yields CDR1 SGHTA and CDR2 FQGNSA. DNA of the CDR3: TGTGCCAGCAGCCCTAGGACAGGAGGAAATGAGCAGTTCTTC. It is translated as CASSPRTGGNEQFF.

This sequence joins TRBV30 and TRBJ1-2; D gene ambiguous. V lost 6 bases and J lost 0, with 8 bases in between. Germline V gene sequence: CDR1 GTSNPN, CDR2 SVGIG (reference sequence). The CDR3 has 12 residues. DNA of the CDR3: TGTGCCTGCACAGCAGCTAACTATGGCTACACCTTC. This codes for CACTAANYGYTF.

This chain joins TRBV4-1 and TRBJ1-4; no clear D gene. CDR1 and CDR2 from the germline V gene are MGHRA and YSYEKL. The CDR3 is 15 residues long. Trimming took 0 bases from V and 0 from J, leaving 5 bases between them. The CDR3 loop reads CASSQDKPTNEKLFF. In DNA, the CDR3 is TGCGCCAGCAGCCAAGATAAGCCAACTAATGAAAAACTGTTTTTT.